Each of the 24 T cell receptor beta chains below was sequenced from the same sample in a study of shared clonotypes between healthy human individuals. The table came from immunoSEQ multiplex PCR; TCRdb's copy has only in-frame clones and leaves some out. Here the sample spans about 1.5 million clones, 95% to 97% being singletons. The sequencing input was naive CD4+ T cells sorted from blood. As to subset: CD45RA+ positively selected. The source of these receptors is a man aged 25 to 40 in good health.

The genes are TRBV5-4 and TRBJ2-3; TRBD2 aligns across 10 bases. V was pared by 3 bases and J by 4 bases, with 5 bases of the junction left unmatched. Germline loops: CDR1 SGHNT, CDR2 YYREEE (reference sequence). This CDR3 is 15 amino acids long. CDR3 DNA sequence: TGTGCCAGCAGCTCGCTCAGCGGGAGGGCAGATACGCAGTATTTT. This translates into CASSSLSGRADTQYF.

The sample holds a few counts of this clone. The chain recombines TRBV21-1 with TRBJ1-2. TRBV21-1 constitutes a pseudogene. The CDR3 consists of 12 residues. The CDR3 DNA reads TGTGCCAGCAGCAAATGGAGGGCAGGCTACACCTTC. This encodes CASSKWRAGYTF.

The chain carries TRBV6-6 and TRBJ1-3; D unclear. The CDR3 is 16 amino acids. The germline gives CDR1 MNHNY, CDR2 SVGAGI (reference sequence). Trimming cost V 5 bases and J 4 bases, with 18 bases left between them. CDR3 loop: CASSSKGILGGNTIYF. The DNA of the CDR3 is TGTGCCAGCAGTAGCAAAGGAATCCTGGGAGGAAACACCATATATTTT.

The chain has TRBV7-8 and TRBJ2-1; 12 nucleotides match TRBD2. This CDR3 is built from 14 residues. Germline CDR1 is SGHVS and CDR2 is FQNEAQ. J was trimmed by 7 bases and V by 7 bases; bases with no gene match: 5. The CDR3 protein is CASKLAGGSNEQFF. CDR3 in DNA: TGTGCCAGCAAACTAGCGGGAGGAAGTAATGAGCAGTTCTTC.

The chain joins TRBV28 to TRBJ1-1; D is possibly TRBD1 (5 bases). V lost 5 bases and J 1 base, leaving 17 bases between the germline ends. CDR3 size: 16 residues. Germline lookup yields CDR1 MDHEN and CDR2 SYDVKM. The CDR3 spells CASSLGTGSWNTEAFF. The CDR3 region has the DNA TGTGCCAGCAGTCTCGGGACCGGATCTTGGAACACTGAAGCTTTCTTT.

V is TRBV4-3 and J is TRBJ2-7; 13 bases line up with TRBD2. CDR3 length: 15 residues. J gave up 3 bases and V 3 bases, and 2 bases lay outside the gene matches. The germline gives CDR1 LGHNA, CDR2 YSLEER. The CDR3 sequence: CASSQGLAGYYEQYF. The DNA for the CDR3 is TGCGCCAGCAGCCAGGGACTAGCGGGATACTACGAGCAGTACTTC.

This chain uses TRBV5-1 with TRBJ2-6; 8 bases are shared with TRBD1. With 6 bases clipped from V and 4 bases from J, the junction kept 15 bases outside the gene matches. Germline V gene data show CDR1 as SGHRS and CDR2 as YFSETQ. The CDR3 sequence is 18 residues long. Here the CDR3 reads CASMGPGTGLTGANVLTF. The CDR3 DNA reads TGCGCCAGCATGGGCCCAGGGACAGGCCTTACAGGGGCCAACGTCCTGACTTTC.

The CDR3 spells CASSERRDNQPQHF. The CDR3 DNA sequence: TGTGCCAGCAGTGAAAGGAGGGATAATCAGCCCCAGCATTTT. V is TRBV6-1 and J is TRBJ1-5; D gene unclear. V lost 2 bases and J 4 bases, leaving 9 bases between the germline ends. The CDR3 contains 14 residues. Germline-derived CDR1 and CDR2 are MNHNS and SASEGT.

CDR3 residues: CASSPWTGKGVNEQFF. The CDR3 coding sequence is TGTGCCAGCAGTCCTTGGACAGGGAAGGGGGTAAATGAGCAGTTCTTC. This sequence joins TRBV27 and TRBJ2-1; TRBD1 matches at 8 bases. Germline lookup yields CDR1 MNHEY and CDR2 SMNVEV (reference sequence). V lost 5 bases and J lost 7; bases outside the gene matches: 13. CDR3 length equals 16 residues.

The table lists this clone with a count of one. This rearrangement joins TRBV12-1 to TRBJ2-7. TRBV12-1 is an annotated pseudogene. CDR3 length: 16 residues. CDR3 in DNA: TGTGCCAGCAGCCCTGAGCTGCGGGACAAACCCTACGAGCAGTACTTC. Residues: CASSPELRDKPYEQYF.

The chain couples TRBV11-2 to TRBJ1-1; no clear D gene. Looked up from germline, CDR1 is SGHAT and CDR2 is FQNNGV. The CDR3 totals 13 residues. Trimming removed 0 bases at V and 10 bases at J, with 12 bases between. CDR3 sequence reads: CASSLDLRVRAFF. For the CDR3, the DNA is TGTGCCAGCAGCTTAGATCTCCGGGTCCGAGCTTTCTTT.

This sequence joins TRBV2 and TRBJ2-2; 7 bases fit TRBD1. CDR1 SNHLY and CDR2 FYNNEI come from the germline V gene. The CDR3 has 14 amino acids. V was clipped by 6 bases and J by 5 bases; unmatched bases: 6. The CDR3 bases are TGTGCCAGCAGACCCAACAGGGGAACCGGGGAGCTGTTTTTT. Encoded protein: CASRPNRGTGELFF.

The chain carries TRBV6-5 and TRBJ2-3, with a possible D match to TRBD2 (6 bases). This CDR3 has 13 amino acids. V was cut by 6 bases and J by 3 bases, with 10 bases left in between. CDR1 is MNHEY and CDR2 is SVGAGI in the germline V gene. CDR3 protein: CASSPRGTDTQYF. As DNA, the CDR3 is TGTGCCAGCAGCCCACGGGGGACAGATACGCAGTATTTT.

The V gene is TRBV19, the J gene TRBJ1-2, with D perhaps TRBD1 (6 bases). Germline values: CDR1 LNHDA, CDR2 SQIVND (reference sequence). This CDR3 spans 14 amino acids. Deletions cut 5 bases from V and 8 bases from J, with 18 bases between. The DNA for the CDR3 is TGTGCCAGTAGTGACCTGACAGGCCGTGGCGGCTACACCTTC. Translation: CASSDLTGRGGYTF. The entire variable domain, with the rest obtained from reference TRBV19 and TRBJ1-2, is as follows: DGGITQSPKYLFRKEGQNVTLSCEQNLNHDAMYWYRQDPGQGLRLIYYSQIVNDFQKGDIAEGYSVSREKKESFPLTVTSAQKNPTAFYLCASSDLTGRGGYTFGSGTRLTVV.

This chain links TRBV5-4 with TRBJ2-2, with unresolved D. V was shortened by 3 bases and J by 3 bases, with 3 bases between the two germline ends. Germline V gene sequence: CDR1 SGHNT, CDR2 YYREEE (reference sequence). This CDR3 has 12 amino acids. As DNA, the CDR3 is TGTGCCAGCAGCTCATACACCGGGGAGCTGTTTTTT. Translating gives CASSSYTGELFF.

The V gene is TRBV4-1, the J gene TRBJ2-1; 9 bases match TRBD2. CDR1 is MGHRA, CDR2 YSYEKL, per germline. J lost 7 bases, V lost 0 bases, and 10 bases had no gene match. The CDR3 covers 17 residues. The CDR3 nucleotides read TGCGCCAGCAGCCAAGATACGGTGACTAGCGGAGTGAATGAGCAGTTCTTC. Residues: CASSQDTVTSGVNEQFF.

The genes are TRBV6-1 and TRBJ2-7; possible D gene TRBD1, 6 bases. The V gene's germline CDR1 is MNHNS and CDR2 SASEGT. The ends were cut back, 7 bases at V and 0 bases at J, with 13 bases in the middle. The CDR3 runs to 14 residues. The chain's CDR3 is CASKSQGSSYEQYF. The DNA for the CDR3 is TGTGCCAGCAAGTCTCAGGGGAGCTCCTACGAGCAGTACTTC.

This clone was recorded once. This rearrangement joins TRBV4-3 to TRBJ2-1, with D unclear. This CDR3 has 12 residues. Trimming removed 1 base at V and 6 bases at J, with 4 bases between. CDR1 LGHNA and CDR2 YSLEER come from the germline V gene. CDR3 sequence: CASSQVFNEQFF. CDR3 DNA: TGCGCCAGCAGCCAAGTTTTCAATGAGCAGTTCTTC.

The CDR3, as DNA: TGTGCCAGCAGTTCTCGGGAGGGACCCTACGAGCAGTACTTC. Its translation is CASSSREGPYEQYF. The genes are TRBV27 and TRBJ2-7, with 8 bases aligning to TRBD2. Per germline, CDR1 MNHEY and CDR2 SMNVEV (reference sequence). The CDR3 has 14 amino acids. Germline trimming cut 4 bases from V and 2 bases from J; bases unmatched to any gene: 4.

CDR3 DNA: TGTGCCAGCAGCTTAATGTCCAGGAACACTGAAGCTTTCTTT. Its protein is CASSLMSRNTEAFF. The rearrangement uses TRBV7-9 and TRBJ1-1; D unclear. The CDR3 totals 14 residues. V was trimmed by 2 bases and J by 1 base, leaving 8 bases between them. Germline-derived CDR1 and CDR2 are SEHNR and FQNEAQ (reference sequence).

CDR3 sequence reads: CASRSSPGLAQETQYF. The CDR3 nucleotides are TGTGCCAGCAGAAGCTCTCCGGGACTAGCTCAAGAGACCCAGTACTTC. The chain uses TRBV28 and TRBJ2-5, with 9 bases that match TRBD2. With V trimmed by 6 bases and J by 2 bases, 10 bases remained unmatched. This CDR3 spans 16 amino acids. The germline V gene encodes CDR1 MDHEN and CDR2 SYDVKM. The whole variable domain, filled in from reference TRBV28 and TRBJ2-5, reads DVKVTQSSRYLVKRTGEKVFLECVQDMDHENMFWYRQDPGLGLRLIYFSYDVKMKEKGDIPEGYSVSREKKERFSLILESASTNQTSMYLCASRSSPGLAQETQYFGPGTRLLVL.

The rearrangement joins TRBV5-5 to TRBJ2-7; D is possibly TRBD1 or TRBD2 (5 bases each). This CDR3 is 14 amino acids long. In germline, CDR1 is SGHKS, CDR2 YYEKEE (reference sequence). Trimming shortened V by 0 bases and J by 2 bases, and 9 bases separated the two germline ends. CDR3 in amino acids: CASSLAGAPYEQYF. CDR3 nucleotide sequence: TGTGCCAGCAGCTTGGCCGGGGCTCCCTACGAGCAGTACTTC.

V gene TRBV4-1 combines with J gene TRBJ2-3; unclear D gene. CDR1 and CDR2 (germline): MGHRA, YSYEKL. V gave up 3 bases and J gave up 0 bases, with 13 bases separating them. This CDR3 region has 16 residues. CDR3 DNA: TGCGCCAGCAGCCAGAGTGTGCGTTCTAGCACAGATACGCAGTATTTT. Encoded protein: CASSQSVRSSTDTQYF.

The chain carries TRBV18 and TRBJ1-3; D unresolved. Trimming took 1 base from V and 0 from J, leaving 13 bases between them. Germline CDR1 KGHSH, CDR2 LQKENI. CDR3 size: 17 residues. In DNA, the CDR3 is TGTGCCAGCTCACCACAATTTGTCGGAATCTCTGGAAACACCATATATTTT. The encoded protein is CASSPQFVGISGNTIYF.